These 29 T cell receptor beta chains were all obtained from the same sample, sequenced in a study of beta chain features in type 1 diabetes. TCRB transcripts that were expressed got sequenced, as all of the isolated RNA had been reverse transcribed. This table comes from immunoSEQ multiplex PCR, and its TCRdb copy is limited to in-frame clones, with some not included. The repertoire includes 680,000 or so clones, roughly a sixth of them detected once, and more than 0.08% sits in the top ten. The sample taken for sequencing was naive CD4+ T cells from blood. The receptors were gathered from a man aged 18 to 35 in good health.

In this sample, this clone turned up a few times. The gene calls are TRBV7-8 and TRBJ2-3; D ambiguous. Trimming took off 5 bases at V and 6 bases at J, with 9 bases between the two ends. This CDR3 spans 12 amino acids. The germline V gene has CDR1 SGHVS and CDR2 FQNEAQ. CDR3 sequence (DNA): TGTGCCAGCAGCGGGATGGGGGATACGCAGTATTTT. As protein: CASSGMGDTQYF.

The genes are TRBV27 and TRBJ1-4; TRBD1 is a possible D gene (5 bases). The CDR3 length is 15 residues. V was clipped by 5 bases and J by 0 bases, with 10 bases between them. Germline V CDR1 and CDR2: MNHEY, SMNVEV (reference sequence). CDR3 nucleotide sequence: TGTGCCAGCAGTGACAGATTTACAACTAATGAAAAACTGTTTTTT. Its translation: CASSDRFTTNEKLFF.

The chain recombines TRBV2 with TRBJ2-7, with TRBD2 as a possible D gene (6 bases). Germline CDR1 is SNHLY and CDR2 is FYNNEI. V gave up 8 bases and J gave up 6 bases, with 17 bases separating them. CDR3 length: 13 residues. The CDR3 DNA is TGTGCCAGCGGAGGGAGGCCCCAAGGCGAGCAGTACTTC. Encoded protein: CASGGRPQGEQYF.

The gene calls are TRBV27 and TRBJ1-2; 7 bases match TRBD1. The germline V gene encodes CDR1 MNHEY and CDR2 SMNVEV (reference sequence). There are 13 residues in the CDR3. J lost 2 bases, V lost 6 bases, and 3 bases had no gene match. As DNA, the CDR3 is TGTGCCAGCAGATTGACAGGGAACTATGGCTACACCTTC. Its protein product is CASRLTGNYGYTF.

The chain joins TRBV15 to TRBJ2-1; 13 bases agree with TRBD2. Germline V gene sequence: CDR1 LNHNV, CDR2 YYDKDF (reference sequence). The CDR3 runs to 16 residues. The ends lost 5 bases at V and 5 bases at J; junction bases unmatched: 6. Written as DNA, the CDR3 is TGTGCCACCAGCTTCGGACTAGCGGGGGCCAACAATGAGCAGTTCTTC. It codes for CATSFGLAGANNEQFF.

This clone has just a few counts. Written as DNA, the CDR3 is TGTGCCAGCTCACCGGGCAGGGAAGGAAACTATGGCTACACCTTC. Protein product: CASSPGREGNYGYTF. V usage is TRBV18 and J usage is TRBJ1-2; D may be TRBD1 (5 bases). The CDR3 sequence is 15 residues long. Germline V gene sequence: CDR1 KGHSH, CDR2 LQKENI. Deletions cut 3 bases from V and 2 bases from J, with 13 bases between.

The CDR3 protein is CASSRQTYNEQFF. CDR3 coding DNA: TGTGCCAGTAGTCGACAGACCTACAATGAGCAGTTCTTC. The chain links TRBV19 to TRBJ2-1; tentatively, D is TRBD1 (5 bases). The CDR3 length is 13 residues. Germline-derived CDR1 and CDR2 are LNHDA and SQIVND (reference sequence). Trimming took off 5 bases at V and 2 bases at J, with 7 bases between the two ends.

This sequence joins TRBV4-2 and TRBJ2-2; D gene uncertain. This CDR3 has 17 amino acids. Trimming cost V 0 bases and J 5 bases, with 16 bases left between them. Germline V gives CDR1 LGHNA, CDR2 YNFKEQ. This chain's CDR3 is CASSQDTASLTTGELFF. The CDR3 DNA is TGTGCCAGCAGCCAAGATACAGCTAGTTTGACAACCGGGGAGCTGTTTTTT.

As regards this clone: Other DNA sequences in the sample encode the same CDR3. The rearrangement links TRBV29-1 to TRBJ1-2, with D tentatively TRBD1 (6 bases). CDR1 SQVTM and CDR2 ANQGSEA come from the germline V gene. This CDR3 contains 12 residues. Trimming left V 6 bases short and J 2 bases short, with 10 bases between. The CDR3 protein is CSVGTGNYGYTF. The CDR3 coding sequence is TGCAGCGTAGGAACAGGGAACTATGGCTACACCTTC.

V is TRBV7-9 and J is TRBJ1-5, with 10 bases fitting TRBD1. V shed 6 bases and J 0 bases; nucleotides not matched to a gene: 8. The CDR3 is made up of 17 amino acids. Germline V gene sequence: CDR1 SEHNR, CDR2 FQNEAQ (reference sequence). Here the CDR3 DNA reads TGTGCCAGCAGTCGGACAGGGGGACAGAATAGCAATCAGCCCCAGCATTTT. This translates into CASSRTGGQNSNQPQHF.

In this sample, this clone turned up a few times. J is TRBJ1-1 and V is TRBV6-5, with TRBD1 matching 8 bases. Germline loops: CDR1 MNHEY, CDR2 SVGAGI. The J segment lost 4 bases and the V segment lost 1 base, leaving 5 bases of the junction unmatched. CDR3 size: 15 residues. The CDR3 bases are TGTGCCAGCAGTTACTATAAGACAGGGGTCACTGAAGCTTTCTTT. Translating gives CASSYYKTGVTEAFF.

The table lists this clone with a few counts. The chain is built from TRBV30 and TRBJ1-2; D possibly corresponds to TRBD1 (6 bases). The CDR3 covers 15 residues. V was trimmed by 3 bases and J by 2 bases, leaving 16 bases between them. CDR1 is GTSNPN, CDR2 SVGIG, per germline (reference sequence). The CDR3 here is CAWSLGGAGNYGYTF. The CDR3 nucleotides read TGTGCCTGGAGCCTCGGGGGGGCAGGGAACTATGGCTACACCTTC.

This clone was counted between two and nine times. This chain uses TRBV29-1 with TRBJ1-1; 7 nucleotides line up with TRBD1. J was trimmed by 5 bases and V by 8 bases; bases with no gene match: 8. Germline V gene sequence: CDR1 SQVTM, CDR2 ANQGSEA. This CDR3 comprises 12 residues. The CDR3 is CSITQGWTEAFF. The CDR3 DNA follows: TGCAGCATAACACAGGGGTGGACTGAAGCTTTCTTT. The whole variable domain, remainder taken from reference TRBV29-1 and TRBJ1-1, is SAVISQKPSRDICQRGTSLTIQCQVDSQVTMMFWYRQQPGQSLTLIATANQGSEATYESGFVIDKFPISRPNLTFSTLTVSNMSPEDSSIYLCSITQGWTEAFFGQGTRLTVV.

Only a few counts were recorded for this clone. The chain is built from TRBV4-3 and TRBJ1-6, with D perhaps matching TRBD1 (5 bases). CDR3 length: 15 residues. The V gene's germline CDR1 is LGHNA and CDR2 YSLEER. Trimming took off 0 bases at V and 12 bases at J, with 15 bases between the two ends. Here the CDR3 DNA reads TGCGCCAGCAGCCAAGATCGTCAGGGCATCAGACCCCTCCACTTT. Amino acids: CASSQDRQGIRPLHF.

This chain uses TRBV6-5 with TRBJ1-1; the match to TRBD1 covers 8 bases. CDR1 is MNHEY, CDR2 SVGAGI, per germline. V was clipped by 6 bases and J by 0 bases; unmatched bases: 6. This CDR3 comprises 15 residues. CDR3 residues: CASRHTGGVNTEAFF. The CDR3 bases are TGTGCCAGCAGGCATACAGGGGGAGTGAACACTGAAGCTTTCTTT.

Only one count was recorded for this clone. The CDR3 DNA is TGTGCCAGCAGTTACGGAAGTAACAGGGGTACCGGGGAGCTGTTTTTT. This encodes CASSYGSNRGTGELFF. This chain uses TRBV6-5 with TRBJ2-2, with 7 bases identical to TRBD1. Germline CDR1 is MNHEY and CDR2 is SVGAGI. This CDR3 is built from 16 residues. The V gene end was trimmed by 2 bases and the J gene end by 5 bases; junction bases not matched to a gene: 8.

The V gene is TRBV4-3, the J gene TRBJ1-6; 10 positions match TRBD1. Germline lookup yields CDR1 LGHNA and CDR2 YSLEER. V shed 5 bases, J shed 7 bases, and the junction held 8 bases outside the gene matches. The CDR3 has 16 residues. The CDR3 is CASSADRGLWNSPLHF. CDR3 in DNA: TGCGCCAGCAGCGCAGACAGGGGGCTGTGGAATTCACCCCTCCACTTT.

The V gene is TRBV28, the J gene TRBJ2-6; TRBD2 might be the D (5 bases). Per germline, CDR1 MDHEN and CDR2 SYDVKM. The CDR3 consists of 16 residues. V dropped 1 base and J dropped 2 bases, with 9 bases sitting between them. The CDR3 spells CASSLSGVPGANVLTF. DNA of the CDR3: TGTGCCAGCAGTTTATCCGGGGTACCTGGGGCCAACGTCCTGACTTTC.

V gene TRBV11-3 combines with J gene TRBJ2-3; 12 nucleotides line up with TRBD1. V shed 5 bases, J shed 3 bases, and the junction held 9 bases outside the gene matches. CDR3 length: 17 residues. The germline gives CDR1 SGHNT, CDR2 YENEEA. The CDR3 sequence: CASSPHRDRGPTDTQYF. CDR3 bases: TGTGCCAGCAGCCCTCACCGGGACAGGGGGCCTACAGATACGCAGTATTTT. The full variable domain, with the rest looked up from reference TRBV11-3 and TRBJ2-3, is EAGVVQSPRYKIIEKKQPVAFWCNPISGHNTLYWYLQNLGQGPELLIRYENEEAVDDSQLPKDRFSAERLKGVDSTLKIQPAELGDSAVYLCASSPHRDRGPTDTQYFGPGTRLTVL.

V usage is TRBV9 and J usage is TRBJ2-4; 7 nucleotides align to TRBD2. J was trimmed by 6 bases and V by 3 bases; bases with no gene match: 15. Germline V lookup: CDR1 SGDLS, CDR2 YYNGEE. The CDR3 extends over 17 amino acids. The CDR3 sequence: CASSAETAGARRNIQYF. CDR3 sequence (DNA): TGTGCCAGCAGCGCAGAGACCGCGGGAGCAAGAAGAAACATTCAGTACTTC.

This chain joins TRBV18 and TRBJ1-1; D gene uncertain. Germline V gives CDR1 KGHSH, CDR2 LQKENI. The CDR3 consists of 15 residues. The V end was cut by 2 bases, the J end by 0 bases, with 10 bases between. The CDR3, as DNA: TGTGCCAGCTCACCAGGGGTCCAGGTGAACACTGAAGCTTTCTTT. Amino acid sequence: CASSPGVQVNTEAFF.

The V and J genes are TRBV29-1 and TRBJ2-7; perhaps TRBD2 as D (5 bases). Germline CDR1 and CDR2: SQVTM and ANQGSEA. This CDR3 has 12 residues. V was trimmed by 3 bases and J by 6 bases, leaving 12 bases between them. CDR3 in DNA: TGCAGCGTTGAGTCAGGTGGAGGCGAGCAGTACTTC. Residues: CSVESGGGEQYF.

V and J are TRBV6-1 and TRBJ2-7, with D tentatively TRBD1 (5 bases). V dropped 0 bases and J dropped 2 bases, with 11 bases sitting between them. CDR1 is MNHNS and CDR2 is SASEGT in the germline V gene. The CDR3 extends over 15 amino acids. The CDR3 reads CASSEAQGVPYEQYF. The CDR3 nucleotides are TGTGCCAGCAGTGAAGCTCAAGGGGTCCCCTACGAGCAGTACTTC.

In this sample, this clone turned up a few times. V and J are TRBV19 and TRBJ2-7, with 7 bases that match TRBD1. Germline V lookup: CDR1 LNHDA, CDR2 SQIVND (reference sequence). This CDR3 contains 16 residues. V lost 6 bases and J lost 0; bases outside the gene matches: 11. In DNA form, the CDR3 reads TGTGCCAGTAGCCTTAGAGGGACAGTCTTCTCCTACGAGCAGTACTTC. Protein: CASSLRGTVFSYEQYF.

The J gene is TRBJ2-7, the V gene TRBV23-1; 7 nucleotides match TRBD1. TRBV23-1 is recorded as an ORF, its role being uncertain. J was trimmed by 4 bases and V by 6 bases; bases with no gene match: 18. The CDR3 extends over 17 amino acids. For the CDR3, the DNA is TGCGCCAGCAGATTAGGGGGCAGTACGTCAGGGACGTACGAGCAGTACTTC. Amino acid sequence: CASRLGGSTSGTYEQYF.

This clone was found a few times. The V gene is TRBV5-1, the J gene TRBJ2-1; TRBD2 aligns across 12 bases. The CDR3 covers 17 residues. Germline V gene sequence: CDR1 SGHRS, CDR2 YFSETQ. The trim removed 3 bases at V and 13 bases at J, leaving 17 bases unmatched. CDR3 DNA: TGCGCCAGCAGCTGGGCGGACAGGGCGACTAGCGGGGGAGACCAGTTCTTC. This translates into CASSWADRATSGGDQFF.

A few counts support this clone. Compared with germline, one end of the junction differs, possibly owing to a read error. The rearrangement links TRBV7-2 to TRBJ1-2, with TRBD1 matching over 9 bases. CDR3 length: 14 amino acids. Germline V lookup: CDR1 SGHTA, CDR2 FQGNSA. CDR3 coding DNA: TGCGCCAGCAGCCCCATGACAGGGGGCTATGGCTACACCTTC. Translated, it gives CASSPMTGGYGYTF.

The chain recombines TRBV28 with TRBJ2-5, with no clear D. The CDR3 loop spans 14 amino acids. V was clipped by 2 bases and J by 7 bases, with 14 bases between them. Germline lookup yields CDR1 MDHEN and CDR2 SYDVKM. The CDR3 DNA reads TGTGCCAGCAGTTTAACCGTCCCAGGTGGGACCCAGTACTTC. It specifies CASSLTVPGGTQYF.

This chain links TRBV6-5 with TRBJ2-7; 9 bases are a match to TRBD2. V dropped 2 bases and J dropped 3; count of bases not matched to a gene: 8. The CDR3 loop spans 16 amino acids. CDR1 is MNHEY and CDR2 is SVGAGI in the germline V gene. CDR3 DNA: TGTGCCAGCAGTTACGATTGGAGTAGCGGGGGCTACGAGCAGTACTTC. This translates into CASSYDWSSGGYEQYF.